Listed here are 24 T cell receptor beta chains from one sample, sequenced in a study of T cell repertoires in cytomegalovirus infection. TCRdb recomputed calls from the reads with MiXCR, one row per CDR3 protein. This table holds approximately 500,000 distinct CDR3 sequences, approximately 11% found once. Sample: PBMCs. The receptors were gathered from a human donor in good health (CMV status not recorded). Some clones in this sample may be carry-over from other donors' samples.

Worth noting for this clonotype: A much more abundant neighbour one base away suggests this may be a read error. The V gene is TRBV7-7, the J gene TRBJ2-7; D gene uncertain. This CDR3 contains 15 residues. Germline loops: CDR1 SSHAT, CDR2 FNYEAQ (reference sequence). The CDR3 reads CASSSRNGITYEQYF. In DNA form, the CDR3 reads TGTGCTAGCAGCTCCCGAAACGGAATCACCTACGAGCAGTACTTC. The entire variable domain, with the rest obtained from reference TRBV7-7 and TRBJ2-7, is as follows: GAGVSQSPRYKVTKRGQDVTLRCDPISSHATLYWYQQALGQGPEFLTYFNYEAQPDKSGLPSDRFSAERPEGSISTLTIQRTEQRDSAMYRCASSSRNGITYEQYFGPGTRLTVT.

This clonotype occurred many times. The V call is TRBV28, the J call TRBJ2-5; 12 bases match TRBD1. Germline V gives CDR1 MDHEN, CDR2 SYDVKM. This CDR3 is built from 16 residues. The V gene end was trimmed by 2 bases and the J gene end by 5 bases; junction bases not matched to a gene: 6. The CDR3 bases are TGTGCCAGCAGTTTACGCGGGACAGGGGGCAGGGAGACCCAGTACTTC. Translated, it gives CASSLRGTGGRETQYF.

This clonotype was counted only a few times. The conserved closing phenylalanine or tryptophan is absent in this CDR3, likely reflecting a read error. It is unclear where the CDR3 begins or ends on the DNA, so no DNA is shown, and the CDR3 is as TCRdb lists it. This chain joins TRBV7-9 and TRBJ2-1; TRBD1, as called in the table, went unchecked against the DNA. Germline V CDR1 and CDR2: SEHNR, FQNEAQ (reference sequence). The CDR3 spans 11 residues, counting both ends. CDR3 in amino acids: CASSFGTGLFL.

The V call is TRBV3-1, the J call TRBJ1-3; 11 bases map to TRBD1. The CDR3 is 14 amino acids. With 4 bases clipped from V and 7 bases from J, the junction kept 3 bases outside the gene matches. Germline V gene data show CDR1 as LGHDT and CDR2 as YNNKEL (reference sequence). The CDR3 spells CASSPGTGGNTIYF. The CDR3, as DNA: TGTGCCAGCAGCCCGGGGACAGGGGGGAACACCATATATTTT.

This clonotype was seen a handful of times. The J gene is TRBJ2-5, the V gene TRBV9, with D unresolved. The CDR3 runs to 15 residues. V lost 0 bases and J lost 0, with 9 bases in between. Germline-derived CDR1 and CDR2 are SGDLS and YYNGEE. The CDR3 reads CASSVGGQHQETQYF. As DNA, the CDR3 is TGTGCCAGCAGCGTAGGAGGCCAGCACCAAGAGACCCAGTACTTC.

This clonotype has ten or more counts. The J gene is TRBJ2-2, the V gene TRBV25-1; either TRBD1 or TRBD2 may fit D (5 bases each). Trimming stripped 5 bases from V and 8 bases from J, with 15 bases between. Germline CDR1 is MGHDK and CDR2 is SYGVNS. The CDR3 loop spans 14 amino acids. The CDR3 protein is CASSKQGDLGELFF. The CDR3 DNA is TGTGCCAGCAGTAAGCAGGGAGATCTAGGGGAGCTGTTTTTT.

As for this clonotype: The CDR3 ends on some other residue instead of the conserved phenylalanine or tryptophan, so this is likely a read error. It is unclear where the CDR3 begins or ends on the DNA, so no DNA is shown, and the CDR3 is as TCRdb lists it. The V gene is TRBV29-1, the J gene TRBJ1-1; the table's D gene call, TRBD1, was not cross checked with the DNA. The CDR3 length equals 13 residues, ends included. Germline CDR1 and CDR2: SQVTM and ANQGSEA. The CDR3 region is CSVDHREFMKLSI.

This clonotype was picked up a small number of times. The CDR3 bases are TGTGCCATCAGATCGACAGGGGGAACCACCGGGGAGCTGTTTTTT. It yields the protein CAIRSTGGTTGELFF. This chain uses TRBV10-3 with TRBJ2-2; 9 bases are a match to TRBD1. The CDR3 loop spans 15 amino acids. J lost 4 bases, V lost 6 bases, and 6 bases had no gene match. The germline CDR1 and CDR2 sequences are ENHRY and SYGVKD.

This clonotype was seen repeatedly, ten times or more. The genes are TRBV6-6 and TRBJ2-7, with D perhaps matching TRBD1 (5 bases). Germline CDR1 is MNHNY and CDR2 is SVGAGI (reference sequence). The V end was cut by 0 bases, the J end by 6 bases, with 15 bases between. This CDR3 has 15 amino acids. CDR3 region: CASSYSSLGRGEQYF. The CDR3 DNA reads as TGTGCCAGCAGTTACTCGAGTTTAGGAAGGGGCGAGCAGTACTTC.

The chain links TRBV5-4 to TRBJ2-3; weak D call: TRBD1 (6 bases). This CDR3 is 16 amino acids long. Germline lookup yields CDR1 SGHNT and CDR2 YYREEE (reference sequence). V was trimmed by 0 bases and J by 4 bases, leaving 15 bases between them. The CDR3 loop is CASSLGRGGQADTQYF. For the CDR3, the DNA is TGTGCCAGCAGCTTGGGGAGAGGGGGTCAGGCAGATACGCAGTATTTT.

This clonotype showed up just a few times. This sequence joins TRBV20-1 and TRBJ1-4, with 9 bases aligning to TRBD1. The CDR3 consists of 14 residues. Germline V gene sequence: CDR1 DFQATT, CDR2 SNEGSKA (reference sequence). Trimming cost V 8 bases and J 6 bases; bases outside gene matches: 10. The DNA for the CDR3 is TGCAGTTCACCCAACCGGGACAGGGATGAAAAACTGTTTTTT. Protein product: CSSPNRDRDEKLFF.

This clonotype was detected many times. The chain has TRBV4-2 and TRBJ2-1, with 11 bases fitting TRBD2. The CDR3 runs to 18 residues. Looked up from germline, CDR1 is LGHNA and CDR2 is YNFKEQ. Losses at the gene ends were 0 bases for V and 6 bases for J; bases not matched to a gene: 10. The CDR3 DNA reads TGTGCCAGCAGCCAAGACCCCCCGACTAGCGGGAACCTCAATGAGCAGTTCTTC. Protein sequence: CASSQDPPTSGNLNEQFF.

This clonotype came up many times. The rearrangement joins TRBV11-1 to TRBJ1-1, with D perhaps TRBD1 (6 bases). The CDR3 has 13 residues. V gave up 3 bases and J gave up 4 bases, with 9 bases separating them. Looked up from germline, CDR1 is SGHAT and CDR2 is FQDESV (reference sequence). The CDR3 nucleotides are TGTGCCAGCAGCTTCGCCAGGGGCACTGAAGCTTTCTTT. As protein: CASSFARGTEAFF.

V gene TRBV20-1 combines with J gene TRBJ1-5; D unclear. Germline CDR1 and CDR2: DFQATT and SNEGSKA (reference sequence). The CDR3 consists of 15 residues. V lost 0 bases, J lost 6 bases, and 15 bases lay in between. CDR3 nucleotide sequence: TGCAGTGCTAGAGATGCGAAAGCCCCAGGTCAGCCCCAGCATTTT. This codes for CSARDAKAPGQPQHF.

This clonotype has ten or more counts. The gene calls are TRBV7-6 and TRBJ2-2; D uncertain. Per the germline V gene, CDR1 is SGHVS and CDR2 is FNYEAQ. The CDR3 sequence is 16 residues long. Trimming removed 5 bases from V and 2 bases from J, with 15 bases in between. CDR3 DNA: TGTGCCAGCAGCCCCCTACTCAGGCCAAACACCGGGGAGCTGTTTTTT. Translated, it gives CASSPLLRPNTGELFF.

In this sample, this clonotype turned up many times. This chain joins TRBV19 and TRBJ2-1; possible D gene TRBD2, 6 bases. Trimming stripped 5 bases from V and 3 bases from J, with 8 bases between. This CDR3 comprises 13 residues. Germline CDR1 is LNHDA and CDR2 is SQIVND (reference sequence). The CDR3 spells CASSPDYYNEQFF. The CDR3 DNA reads TGTGCCAGTAGTCCGGACTACTACAATGAGCAGTTCTTC.

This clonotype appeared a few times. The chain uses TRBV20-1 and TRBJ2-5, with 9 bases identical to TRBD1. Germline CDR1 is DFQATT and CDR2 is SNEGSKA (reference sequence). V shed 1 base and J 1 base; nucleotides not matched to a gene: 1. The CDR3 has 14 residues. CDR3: CSARGDRAQETQYF. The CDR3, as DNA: TGCAGTGCTAGAGGGGACAGGGCCCAAGAGACCCAGTACTTC.

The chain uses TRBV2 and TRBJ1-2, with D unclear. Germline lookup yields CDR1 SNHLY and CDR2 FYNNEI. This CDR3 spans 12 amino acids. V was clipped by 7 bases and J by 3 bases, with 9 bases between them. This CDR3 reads CASMREDYGYTF. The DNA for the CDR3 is TGTGCCAGCATGAGAGAGGACTATGGCTACACCTTC.

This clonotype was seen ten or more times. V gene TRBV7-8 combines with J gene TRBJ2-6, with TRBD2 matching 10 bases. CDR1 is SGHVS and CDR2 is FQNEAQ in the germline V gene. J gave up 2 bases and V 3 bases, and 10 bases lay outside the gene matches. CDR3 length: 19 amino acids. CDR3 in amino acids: CASSLLRVAGGPGANVLTF. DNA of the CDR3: TGTGCCAGCAGCTTGCTGAGGGTAGCGGGGGGACCTGGGGCCAACGTCCTGACTTTC.

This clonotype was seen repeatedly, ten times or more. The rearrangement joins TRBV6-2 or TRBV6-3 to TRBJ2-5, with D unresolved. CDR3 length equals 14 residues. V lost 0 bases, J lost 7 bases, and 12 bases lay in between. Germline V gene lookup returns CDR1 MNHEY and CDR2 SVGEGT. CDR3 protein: CASSYSATPRTQYF. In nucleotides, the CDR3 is TGTGCCAGCAGTTACTCTGCGACACCCAGGACCCAGTACTTC.

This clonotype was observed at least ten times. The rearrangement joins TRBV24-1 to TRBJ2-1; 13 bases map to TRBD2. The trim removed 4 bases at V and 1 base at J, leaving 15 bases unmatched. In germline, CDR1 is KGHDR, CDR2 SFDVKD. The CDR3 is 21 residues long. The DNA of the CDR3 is TGTGCCACCAGTGAGCCACCGGGACTAGCGGGACAAACATGGTCCTACAATGAGCAGTTCTTC. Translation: CATSEPPGLAGQTWSYNEQFF.

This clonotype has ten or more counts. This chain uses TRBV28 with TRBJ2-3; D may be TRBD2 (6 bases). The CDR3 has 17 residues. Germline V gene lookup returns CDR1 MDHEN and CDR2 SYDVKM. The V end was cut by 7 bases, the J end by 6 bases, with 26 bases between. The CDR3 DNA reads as TGTGCCAGCAAACCCCCCGCAGGGTCGGGTGGAGGGGATACGCAGTATTTT. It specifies CASKPPAGSGGGDTQYF.

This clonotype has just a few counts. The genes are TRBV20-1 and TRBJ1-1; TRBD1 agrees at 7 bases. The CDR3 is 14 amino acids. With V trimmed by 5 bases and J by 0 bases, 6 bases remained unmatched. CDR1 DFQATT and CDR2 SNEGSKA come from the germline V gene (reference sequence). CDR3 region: CSAAITGVNTEAFF. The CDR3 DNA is TGCAGTGCTGCAATAACAGGGGTGAACACTGAAGCTTTCTTT.

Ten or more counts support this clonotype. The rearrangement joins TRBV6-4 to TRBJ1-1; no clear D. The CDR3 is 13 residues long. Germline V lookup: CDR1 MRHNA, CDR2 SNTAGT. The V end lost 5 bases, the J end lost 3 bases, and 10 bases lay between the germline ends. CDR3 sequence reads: CASSSEWDTEAFF. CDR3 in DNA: TGTGCCAGCAGTTCCGAATGGGACACTGAAGCTTTCTTT.